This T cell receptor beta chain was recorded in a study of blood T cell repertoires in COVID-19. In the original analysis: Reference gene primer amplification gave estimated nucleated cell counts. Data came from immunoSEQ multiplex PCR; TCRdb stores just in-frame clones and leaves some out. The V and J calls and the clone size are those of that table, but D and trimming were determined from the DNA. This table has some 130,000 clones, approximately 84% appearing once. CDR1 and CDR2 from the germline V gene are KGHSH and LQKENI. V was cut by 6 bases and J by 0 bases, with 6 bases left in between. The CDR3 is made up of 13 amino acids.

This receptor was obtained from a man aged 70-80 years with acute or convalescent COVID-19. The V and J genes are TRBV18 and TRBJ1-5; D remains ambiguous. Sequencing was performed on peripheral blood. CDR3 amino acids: CASSAYSNQPQHF. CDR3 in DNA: TGTGCCAGCTCGGCATATAGCAATCAGCCCCAGCATTTT.